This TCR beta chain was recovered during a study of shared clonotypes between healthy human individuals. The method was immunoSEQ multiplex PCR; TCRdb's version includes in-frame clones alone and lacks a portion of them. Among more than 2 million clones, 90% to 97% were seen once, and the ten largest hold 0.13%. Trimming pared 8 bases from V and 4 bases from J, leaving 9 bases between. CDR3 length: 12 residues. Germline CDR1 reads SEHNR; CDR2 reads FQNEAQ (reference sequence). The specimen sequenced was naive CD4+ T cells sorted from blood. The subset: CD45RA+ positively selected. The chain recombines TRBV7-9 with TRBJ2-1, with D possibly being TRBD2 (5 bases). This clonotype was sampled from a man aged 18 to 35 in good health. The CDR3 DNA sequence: TGTGCCAGCGGCGGGTTGTACAATGAGCAGTTCTTC. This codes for CASGGLYNEQFF.